This TCR beta chain was identified during a study of blood T cell repertoires in COVID-19. Study details: Specimens from acute and convalescent COVID-19 originated in the United States, Italy and Spain.

The protocol was immunoSEQ multiplex PCR, while the TCRdb copy is restricted to in-frame clones and leaves out a portion. The sample includes about 140,000 clones, approximately 83% seen only once; the top ten take about 1.6%. V was trimmed by 5 bases and J by 2 bases, leaving 14 bases between them. The germline V gene encodes CDR1 MDHEN and CDR2 SYDVKM. This CDR3 comprises 15 residues. The sample was peripheral blood. This chain joins TRBV28 and TRBJ2-3, with D possibly matching TRBD2 (6 bases). The clonotype was recovered from a human donor in a cohort sampled during active COVID-19. The CDR3 sequence is CASSPPWGVTDTQYF. The CDR3 bases are TGTGCCAGCAGTCCCCCTTGGGGGGTCACAGATACGCAGTATTTT.